Below, 20 T cell receptor beta chains from the same sample are listed, as sequenced in a study of PD-L1 blockade in urothelial cancer. The time point here: pretreatment peripheral blood. The protocol was immunoSEQ multiplex PCR, while the TCRdb copy is restricted to in-frame clones and leaves out a portion. The data hold about 63,000 clones, with 80% to 90% observed a single time. The sample here was PBMCs, taken around atezolizumab (anti-PD-L1) treatment. These receptors originate from a man in his 70s with urothelial cancer.

The chain has TRBV4-1 and TRBJ1-2; perhaps TRBD1 as D (5 bases). CDR1 is MGHRA, CDR2 YSYEKL, per germline. CDR3 length: 14 residues. V lost 3 bases to trimming and J lost 6 bases, with 14 bases between them. CDR3 DNA sequence: TGCGCCAGCAGCCAGAACCAGGGATTTAATGGCTACACCTTC. This gives the protein CASSQNQGFNGYTF.

V gene TRBV7-2 combines with J gene TRBJ2-5; a weak D match, TRBD1 (5 bases). This CDR3 is 13 amino acids long. V lost 2 bases, J lost 4 bases, and 8 bases lay in between. Per the germline V gene, CDR1 is SGHTA and CDR2 is FQGNSA. The CDR3 DNA sequence: TGTGCCAGCAGCTTATACAGGACAGAGACCCAGTACTTC. Amino acid sequence: CASSLYRTETQYF.

This clone was seen a single time. This chain joins TRBV10-3 and TRBJ1-5; TRBD1 matches at 8 bases. Germline loops: CDR1 ENHRY, CDR2 SYGVKD. Trimming took 5 bases from V and 6 from J; bases not matched to a gene: 9. CDR3 length: 15 amino acids. The DNA for the CDR3 is TGTGCCATCAGTTTCTCCGGGACAGGTACTCAGCCCCAGCATTTT. Translation: CAISFSGTGTQPQHF.

The chain couples TRBV5-8 to TRBJ1-3, with unresolved D. The germline gives CDR1 SGHTS, CDR2 YDEGEE. CDR3 length: 13 residues. Between the trimmed V and J ends, which lost 0 bases and 8 bases, there was a span of 9 bases. The CDR3 here is CASSLGGEDTIYF. The DNA of the CDR3 is TGTGCCAGCAGCTTGGGCGGGGAGGACACCATATATTTT.

This clone has just one count. The chain combines TRBV2 with TRBJ2-1; 8 nucleotides agree with TRBD2. CDR3 length: 15 residues. Germline values: CDR1 SNHLY, CDR2 FYNNEI. The trim removed 2 bases at V and 3 bases at J, leaving 3 bases unmatched. The CDR3 DNA reads as TGTGCCAGCAGTGAATCCGCGGGGGGCTACAATGAGCAGTTCTTC. Its protein product is CASSESAGGYNEQFF.

This chain uses TRBV11-2 with TRBJ2-3; 14 bases are a match to TRBD2. V dropped 5 bases and J dropped 4; count of bases not matched to a gene: 11. This CDR3 has 18 residues. The germline V gene encodes CDR1 SGHAT and CDR2 FQNNGV. The CDR3 DNA is TGTGCCAGCAGCCCCCCGGGACTAGCGGGAGTACGAGCAGATACGCAGTATTTT. Its translation: CASSPPGLAGVRADTQYF.

The rearrangement uses TRBV5-4 and TRBJ2-3, with TRBD2 identical over 11 bases. Unmatched junction bases numbered 7, after V lost 10 bases and J lost 0 bases. CDR3 size: 15 residues. The germline gives CDR1 SGHNT, CDR2 YYREEE (reference sequence). The CDR3 DNA is TGTGCCGTGGGGACTAGCGGAACTAGCACAGATACGCAGTATTTT. This encodes CAVGTSGTSTDTQYF.

This chain uses TRBV6-1 with TRBJ1-5; D might be TRBD1 (5 bases). CDR3 length: 15 residues. Germline CDR1 is MNHNS and CDR2 is SASEGT. Trimming stripped 6 bases from V and 4 bases from J, with 16 bases between. CDR3 in DNA: TGTGCCAGCAGCTATAAGGGAACAGGTAATCAGCCCCAGCATTTT. Encoded protein: CASSYKGTGNQPQHF.

V gene TRBV19 combines with J gene TRBJ2-2; 8 nucleotides line up with TRBD2. Losses at the gene ends were 3 bases for V and 5 bases for J; bases not matched to a gene: 2. The CDR3 has 14 amino acids. CDR1 and CDR2 from the germline V gene are LNHDA and SQIVND (reference sequence). Here the CDR3 reads CASSITGGTGELFF. CDR3 sequence (DNA): TGTGCCAGTAGTATCACGGGAGGGACCGGGGAGCTGTTTTTT.

Here the CDR3 reads CASSQRVSREGEKLFF. CDR3 DNA: TGTGCCAGCAGCCAAAGGGTATCCCGGGAAGGGGAAAAACTGTTTTTT. V usage is TRBV4-2 and J usage is TRBJ1-4, with unresolved D. CDR3 length: 16 amino acids. Trimming took off 2 bases at V and 8 bases at J, with 18 bases between the two ends. Germline CDR1 is LGHNA and CDR2 is YNFKEQ.

J is TRBJ2-5 and V is TRBV11-2, with D tentatively TRBD1 (5 bases). The CDR3 totals 15 residues. CDR1 SGHAT and CDR2 FQNNGV come from the germline V gene. V lost 5 bases and J 2 bases, leaving 15 bases between the germline ends. CDR3 sequence: CASSTFDSFQETQYF. Written as DNA, the CDR3 is TGTGCCAGCAGCACATTCGACAGTTTTCAAGAGACCCAGTACTTC.

DNA of the CDR3: TGTGCCTGGAGTGTGCAGGTCTATGACCCCAATTTCTACGAGCAGTACTTC. The encoded protein is CAWSVQVYDPNFYEQYF. The rearrangement uses TRBV30 and TRBJ2-7; D is uncertain. The germline gives CDR1 GTSNPN, CDR2 SVGIG (reference sequence). The CDR3 sequence is 17 residues long. Trimming stripped 0 bases from V and 3 bases from J, with 21 bases between. The full variable domain, completed using reference TRBV30 and TRBJ2-7, is SQTIHQWPATLVQPVGSPLSLECTVEGTSNPNLYWYRQAAGRGLQLLFYSVGIGQISSEVPQNLSASRPQDRQFILSSKKLLLSDSGFYLCAWSVQVYDPNFYEQYFGPGTRLTVT.

The chain carries TRBV15 and TRBJ2-7; D is unclear. Trimming shortened V by 0 bases and J by 0 bases, and 12 bases separated the two germline ends. CDR1 is LNHNV and CDR2 is YYDKDF in the germline V gene (reference sequence). CDR3 size: 16 residues. As DNA, the CDR3 is TGTGCCACCAGCAGAGATTTAACACCCCTCTCCTACGAGCAGTACTTC. This encodes CATSRDLTPLSYEQYF.

This chain connects TRBV18 to TRBJ1-1; 8 bases align to TRBD1. The CDR3 loop spans 13 amino acids. Trimming removed 6 bases from V and 5 bases from J; junction bases left unmatched: 5. Germline V gene data show CDR1 as KGHSH and CDR2 as LQKENI. The CDR3 DNA follows: TGTGCCAGCTCCGGACAGGGTAAGACTGAAGCTTTCTTT. As protein: CASSGQGKTEAFF.

The table lists this clone with a few counts. This chain uses TRBV5-1 with TRBJ2-3; D uncertain. From germline, CDR1 is SGHRS and CDR2 YFSETQ. The CDR3 spans 15 residues. V was pared by 2 bases and J by 0 bases, with 10 bases between. CDR3 nucleotide sequence: TGCGCCAGCAGCTTTGACTTAACTAGCACAGATACGCAGTATTTT. This translates into CASSFDLTSTDTQYF.

This chain connects TRBV5-1 to TRBJ2-7, with 9 bases that match TRBD1. There are 16 residues in the CDR3. Per germline, CDR1 SGHRS and CDR2 YFSETQ. V shed 1 base and J 4 bases; nucleotides not matched to a gene: 9. The CDR3 DNA reads as TGCGCCAGCAGCTTGACCCCCGGGACAGGGCTGTACGAGCAGTACTTC. Translated, it gives CASSLTPGTGLYEQYF. Looking up the rest from reference TRBV5-1 and TRBJ2-7 gives the full variable domain: KAGVTQTPRYLIKTRGQQVTLSCSPISGHRSVSWYQQTPGQGLQFLFEYFSETQRNKGNFPGRFSGRQFSNSRSEMNVSTLELGDSALYLCASSLTPGTGLYEQYFGPGTRLTVT.

The chain is built from TRBV19 and TRBJ2-1; D is possibly TRBD2 (6 bases). This CDR3 is 14 amino acids long. Trimming shortened V by 8 bases and J by 5 bases, and 16 bases separated the two germline ends. Looked up from germline, CDR1 is LNHDA and CDR2 is SQIVND (reference sequence). This CDR3 is CASRSEGANNEQFF. The CDR3 bases are TGTGCCAGTCGTTCGGAGGGAGCGAACAATGAGCAGTTCTTC.

The rearrangement uses TRBV5-4 and TRBJ2-1; 14 bases fit TRBD2. Trimming cost V 2 bases and J 0 bases; bases outside gene matches: 1. Germline V CDR1 and CDR2: SGHNT, YYREEE (reference sequence). This CDR3 is built from 17 residues. CDR3 sequence reads: CASSFGTSGGSYNEQFF. CDR3 sequence (DNA): TGTGCCAGCAGCTTTGGGACTAGCGGGGGCTCCTACAATGAGCAGTTCTTC.

This chain links TRBV19 with TRBJ1-1; D unresolved. CDR1 LNHDA and CDR2 SQIVND come from the germline V gene (reference sequence). This CDR3 has 13 amino acids. Trimming cost V 2 bases and J 0 bases, with 4 bases left between them. The CDR3 DNA sequence: TGTGCCAGTAGTATAACTCTGAACACTGAAGCTTTCTTT. The encoded protein is CASSITLNTEAFF.

V is TRBV6-6 and J is TRBJ1-1; D is ambiguous. Germline CDR1 reads MNHNY; CDR2 reads SVGAGI (reference sequence). The CDR3 totals 14 residues. Trimming pared 5 bases from V and 2 bases from J, leaving 12 bases between. The CDR3 loop is CASSIVSLNTEAFF. CDR3 nucleotide sequence: TGTGCCAGCAGTATAGTTTCCCTAAACACTGAAGCTTTCTTT.